The 31 T cell receptor beta chains listed next were all sequenced from one sample in a study of cytomegalovirus exposure and HLA in healthy donors. A multiplex PCR was run with 60 Vbeta primers and 13 Jbeta primers. TCRdb's copy holds only in-frame clones and misses some; the assay was immunoSEQ multiplex PCR. The table records more than 75,000 clones, 65% to 80% of them present only once. The sequenced material came from PBMCs. These TCRs come from a man aged 30 to 39 in good health and CMV-seronegative.

The V and J genes are TRBV14 and TRBJ1-2; D possibly corresponds to TRBD1 (6 bases). Germline loops: CDR1 SGHDN, CDR2 FVKESK. Trimming stripped 0 bases from V and 8 bases from J, with 13 bases between. The CDR3 extends over 14 amino acids. As DNA, the CDR3 is TGTGCCAGCAGCCAAGACAGGGGTCGAGGAGGCTACACCTTC. Its protein is CASSQDRGRGGYTF.

This clone was seen a handful of times. The chain employs TRBV6-5 and TRBJ1-4, with 9 bases aligning to TRBD1. There are 15 residues in the CDR3. Germline loops: CDR1 MNHEY, CDR2 SVGAGI. V was clipped by 4 bases and J by 8 bases; unmatched bases: 8. CDR3 sequence reads: CASSSPRQGVEKLFF. The CDR3 DNA sequence: TGTGCCAGCAGTTCCCCCCGACAGGGGGTGGAAAAACTGTTTTTT.

V and J are TRBV15 and TRBJ2-3; D is undetermined. Germline CDR1 is LNHNV and CDR2 is YYDKDF (reference sequence). V was clipped by 0 bases and J by 6 bases, with 16 bases between them. CDR3 length: 16 residues. Written as DNA, the CDR3 is TGTGCCACCAGCAGAGAAAGAGGAACTGGCTCCGATACGCAGTATTTT. The encoded protein is CATSRERGTGSDTQYF.

This chain connects TRBV7-9 to TRBJ2-3; the match to TRBD1 covers 8 bases. Germline V gene lookup returns CDR1 SEHNR and CDR2 FQNEAQ (reference sequence). This CDR3 has 15 amino acids. V dropped 5 bases and J dropped 1; count of bases not matched to a gene: 5. The CDR3 sequence is CASSRDRWGTDTQYF. As DNA, the CDR3 is TGTGCCAGCAGCCGGGACAGGTGGGGCACAGATACGCAGTATTTT.

This rearrangement joins TRBV18 to TRBJ1-5, with D hard to call. This CDR3 is built from 11 residues. V was shortened by 3 bases and J by 9 bases, with 6 bases between the two germline ends. Germline CDR1 and CDR2: KGHSH and LQKENI. The CDR3 sequence is CASSPGGPQHF. The CDR3 nucleotides are TGTGCCAGCTCACCTGGAGGGCCCCAGCATTTT.

The chain joins TRBV15 to TRBJ2-3, with TRBD2 as a possible D gene (7 bases). V lost 1 base and J lost 6, with 14 bases in between. The CDR3 runs 15 residues. CDR1 is LNHNV, CDR2 YYDKDF, per germline (reference sequence). CDR3: CATSRVGEGVDTQYF. The CDR3 region has the DNA TGTGCCACCAGCAGAGTGGGGGAGGGGGTTGATACGCAGTATTTT.

A few counts support this clone. CDR3 amino acids: CASSLGGQLYF. Here the CDR3 DNA reads TGTGCCAGCAGCTTAGGGGGCCAACTATATTTT. The J gene is TRBJ1-3, the V gene TRBV13; no definite D call. Between the trimmed V and J ends, which lost 0 bases and 14 bases, there was a span of 8 bases. The CDR3 has 11 residues. Germline-derived CDR1 and CDR2 are PRHDT and FYEKMQ (reference sequence).

The rearrangement links TRBV30 to TRBJ2-1; 11 bases match TRBD2. This CDR3 has 18 amino acids. V lost 1 base and J lost 3; bases outside the gene matches: 11. Germline values: CDR1 GTSNPN, CDR2 SVGIG (reference sequence). CDR3 DNA sequence: TGTGCCTGGAGTGCTCGGCTAGCGGGAGGAGGGAACTACAATGAGCAGTTCTTC. Its protein product is CAWSARLAGGGNYNEQFF.

The CDR3 bases are TGTGCCAGCAGCGGAGGCGGGACAGGCCTGACTCAGCCCCAGCATTTT. Protein product: CASSGGGTGLTQPQHF. V usage is TRBV7-8 and J usage is TRBJ1-5; 8 bases align to TRBD1. Germline V lookup: CDR1 SGHVS, CDR2 FQNEAQ. After removal of 5 bases from V and 6 bases from J, the junction contained 12 bases not matched to a gene. The CDR3 contains 16 residues.

The sample holds one count of this clone. One end of the junction does not line up with germline, which may come from a read error. The CDR3 sequence: CARSLFTSGSKNEQFF. CDR3 in DNA: TGTGCCCGCAGTTTATTTACTAGCGGGAGTAAAAATGAGCAGTTCTTC. The V and J genes are TRBV28 and TRBJ2-1; 11 bases map to TRBD2. Germline V gives CDR1 MDHEN, CDR2 SYDVKM. There are 16 residues in the CDR3.

This clone was picked up a small number of times. The junction does not match germline at one end; this may be a read error. This chain connects TRBV7-7 to TRBJ1-1, with D perhaps matching TRBD1 (6 bases). The CDR3 is 13 residues long. Germline CDR1 and CDR2: SSHAT and FNYEAQ (reference sequence). The CDR3 reads CASSPNRDAEAFF. In DNA, the CDR3 is TGTGCTAGCAGCCCAAACAGGGACGCTGAAGCTTTCTTT.

J is TRBJ1-6 and V is TRBV4-2, with TRBD1 as a possible D gene (6 bases). From germline, CDR1 is LGHNA and CDR2 YNFKEQ. V lost 2 bases, J lost 5 bases, and 13 bases lay in between. The CDR3 runs to 16 residues. The DNA of the CDR3 is TGTGCCAGCAGCCAAAATCTGGCAGGGGATAATTCACCCCTCCACTTT. It is translated as CASSQNLAGDNSPLHF.

The chain uses TRBV27 and TRBJ1-2; D unresolved. The CDR3 totals 13 residues. CDR1 and CDR2 (germline): MNHEY, SMNVEV (reference sequence). V was pared by 7 bases and J by 3 bases, with 12 bases between. CDR3 region: CASTSLRDYGYTF. In DNA, the CDR3 is TGTGCCAGCACCTCTCTACGGGACTATGGCTACACCTTC.

This sequence joins TRBV5-1 and TRBJ2-7, with D possibly TRBD1 on 6 matching bases. The CDR3 is 13 residues long. Germline V gene sequence: CDR1 SGHRS, CDR2 YFSETQ. Trimming removed 3 bases at V and 7 bases at J, with 14 bases between. CDR3 bases: TGCGCCAGCAGCTCGGGACACAGGTGGGAGCAGTACTTC. The encoded protein is CASSSGHRWEQYF.

This clone turned up a few times. This rearrangement joins TRBV6-6 to TRBJ2-3, with D perhaps TRBD2 (6 bases). This CDR3 has 10 residues. Trimming took off 8 bases at V and 6 bases at J, with 6 bases between the two ends. The V gene's germline CDR1 is MNHNY and CDR2 SVGAGI (reference sequence). The CDR3 DNA follows: TGTGCCAGCGGGGGGGATACGCAGTATTTT. It yields the protein CASGGDTQYF.

This clone appeared once. The V and J genes are TRBV18 and TRBJ1-4; no clear D gene. Trimming pared 0 bases from V and 0 bases from J, leaving 14 bases between. There are 18 residues in the CDR3. The V gene's germline CDR1 is KGHSH and CDR2 LQKENI. The CDR3 DNA sequence: TGTGCCAGCTCACCACCCAACTACTTCCAAGCAACTAATGAAAAACTGTTTTTT. This gives the protein CASSPPNYFQATNEKLFF. Using reference TRBV18 and TRBJ1-4 for the parts outside the CDR3, the full variable domain is NAGVMQNPRHLVRRRGQEARLRCSPMKGHSHVYWYRQLPEEGLKFMVYLQKENIIDESGMPKERFSAEFPKEGPSILRIQQVVRGDSAAYFCASSPPNYFQATNEKLFFGSGTQLSVL.

The chain uses TRBV2 and TRBJ2-1; unclear D gene. This CDR3 spans 15 amino acids. CDR1 is SNHLY, CDR2 FYNNEI, per germline. V lost 3 bases, J lost 0 bases, and 9 bases lay in between. The CDR3 DNA reads as TGTGCCAGCAGTGAGCCGTGGAGCTCCTACAATGAGCAGTTCTTC. It yields the protein CASSEPWSSYNEQFF.

The rearrangement uses TRBV28 and TRBJ2-3, with a tentative D call TRBD1 (6 bases). Germline V lookup: CDR1 MDHEN, CDR2 SYDVKM. This CDR3 spans 13 amino acids. Deletions cut 6 bases from V and 6 bases from J, with 13 bases between. The CDR3 DNA is TGTGCCAGCAGCCAGAGGGGGATGGATACGCAGTATTTT. Protein product: CASSQRGMDTQYF.

CDR3 loop: CASSGLAGANEQFF. The CDR3 bases are TGTGCCAGCAGTGGACTAGCGGGAGCCAATGAGCAGTTCTTC. This chain joins TRBV6-5 and TRBJ2-1; 13 nucleotides align to TRBD2. V gave up 5 bases and J gave up 6 bases; unmatched junction bases: 1. CDR1 and CDR2 (germline): MNHEY, SVGAGI. The CDR3 totals 14 residues.

The chain links TRBV6-6 to TRBJ1-1, with unresolved D. V was cut by 2 bases and J by 1 base, with 5 bases left in between. The CDR3 extends over 13 amino acids. Germline loops: CDR1 MNHNY, CDR2 SVGAGI (reference sequence). CDR3 amino acids: CASSYRQNTEAFF. The CDR3 region has the DNA TGTGCCAGCAGTTACCGACAGAACACTGAAGCTTTCTTT.

The J gene is TRBJ1-1, the V gene TRBV29-1, with 7 bases that match TRBD1. Trimming at V came to 7 bases and at J to 5 bases, leaving 7 bases not matched to a gene. CDR3 length: 12 residues. Germline V gives CDR1 SQVTM, CDR2 ANQGSEA. This CDR3 reads CSARQGKTEAFF. Written as DNA, the CDR3 is TGCAGCGCCCGACAGGGTAAAACTGAAGCTTTCTTT.

This clone was found a few times. The chain carries TRBV6-4 and TRBJ2-4, with 9 bases aligning to TRBD2. Germline loops: CDR1 MRHNA, CDR2 SNTAGT. V was clipped by 0 bases and J by 8 bases; unmatched bases: 5. The CDR3 length is 15 residues. CDR3: CASSDSSSGSDIQYF. The CDR3 nucleotides read TGTGCCAGCAGTGACTCGAGTAGCGGGAGTGACATTCAGTACTTC.

The V and J genes are TRBV6-5 and TRBJ2-7, with TRBD1 matching over 10 bases. Germline-derived CDR1 and CDR2 are MNHEY and SVGAGI. The ends lost 1 base at V and 6 bases at J; junction bases unmatched: 6. This CDR3 has 15 residues. The CDR3 here is CASSYFGTGVGEQYF. CDR3 sequence (DNA): TGTGCCAGCAGTTACTTTGGGACAGGGGTGGGCGAGCAGTACTTC.

The chain joins TRBV2 to TRBJ2-3, with TRBD1 as a possible D gene (6 bases). This CDR3 comprises 11 residues. Per germline, CDR1 SNHLY and CDR2 FYNNEI. V lost 10 bases, J lost 6 bases, and 11 bases lay in between. The CDR3 DNA reads as TGTGCCACCAACAGGGCTGATACGCAGTATTTT. Amino acid sequence: CATNRADTQYF.

This clone was seen a handful of times. V is TRBV6-6 and J is TRBJ2-7; D uncertain. The CDR3 extends over 13 amino acids. V was trimmed by 0 bases and J by 5 bases, leaving 8 bases between them. Germline CDR1 reads MNHNY; CDR2 reads SVGAGI (reference sequence). CDR3 sequence reads: CASSYSPFHEQYF. The CDR3 DNA follows: TGTGCCAGCAGTTACTCTCCCTTCCACGAGCAGTACTTC.

The CDR3 DNA follows: TGTGCTAGTGGAGATCAGGGGGGTCTCTCCTACGAGCAGTACTTC. It codes for CASGDQGGLSYEQYF. The chain recombines TRBV12-5 with TRBJ2-7; perhaps TRBD1 as D (7 bases). Trimming took off 6 bases at V and 0 bases at J, with 15 bases between the two ends. The CDR3 is 15 amino acids. Germline CDR1 reads LGHNT; CDR2 reads FRNRAP.

The J gene is TRBJ2-1, the V gene TRBV6-5; D is unresolved. V shed 4 bases and J shed 7 bases, with 8 bases lying between them. The CDR3 contains 12 residues. CDR1 is MNHEY, CDR2 SVGAGI, per germline. The CDR3 reads CASSSLVNEQFF. CDR3 nucleotide sequence: TGTGCCAGCAGTTCTCTAGTGAATGAGCAGTTCTTC.

The V gene is TRBV7-8, the J gene TRBJ1-1, with unresolved D. V was trimmed by 6 bases and J by 5 bases, leaving 13 bases between them. The germline V gene encodes CDR1 SGHVS and CDR2 FQNEAQ. This CDR3 has 13 amino acids. The CDR3 nucleotides are TGTGCCAGCAGTGAAACAGTGTCGACTGAAGCTTTCTTT. This codes for CASSETVSTEAFF. Full variable domain (remainder filled in from reference TRBV7-8 and TRBJ1-1): GAGVSQSPRYKVAKRGQDVALRCDPISGHVSLFWYQQALGQGPEFLTYFQNEAQLDKSGLPSDRFFAERPEGSVSTLKIQRTQQEDSAVYLCASSETVSTEAFFGQGTRLTVV.

As to this clone: Germline is not matched at one junction end, which may reflect a read error. The gene calls are TRBV7-9 and TRBJ1-5, with no clear D. Germline V CDR1 and CDR2: SEHNR, FQNEAQ (reference sequence). This CDR3 spans 12 amino acids. CDR3 sequence: CSSSLGGQPQHF. For the CDR3, the DNA is TGTTCCAGCAGCTTAGGAGGTCAGCCCCAGCATTTT.

The chain combines TRBV27 with TRBJ1-1, with D tentatively TRBD1 (5 bases). V was pared by 3 bases and J by 2 bases, with 13 bases between. The CDR3 runs 15 residues. Germline V gene sequence: CDR1 MNHEY, CDR2 SMNVEV (reference sequence). CDR3 coding DNA: TGTGCCAGCAGTTTCGGCGGGGGGGGAAACACTGAAGCTTTCTTT. Amino acid sequence: CASSFGGGGNTEAFF.

The V and J genes are TRBV10-3 and TRBJ1-1; D is ambiguous. The CDR3 is 12 residues long. Looked up from germline, CDR1 is ENHRY and CDR2 is SYGVKD. Trimming cost V 10 bases and J 3 bases, with 12 bases left between them. CDR3 protein: CASAEEHTEAFF. CDR3 bases: TGTGCCAGCGCGGAGGAGCACACTGAAGCTTTCTTT.